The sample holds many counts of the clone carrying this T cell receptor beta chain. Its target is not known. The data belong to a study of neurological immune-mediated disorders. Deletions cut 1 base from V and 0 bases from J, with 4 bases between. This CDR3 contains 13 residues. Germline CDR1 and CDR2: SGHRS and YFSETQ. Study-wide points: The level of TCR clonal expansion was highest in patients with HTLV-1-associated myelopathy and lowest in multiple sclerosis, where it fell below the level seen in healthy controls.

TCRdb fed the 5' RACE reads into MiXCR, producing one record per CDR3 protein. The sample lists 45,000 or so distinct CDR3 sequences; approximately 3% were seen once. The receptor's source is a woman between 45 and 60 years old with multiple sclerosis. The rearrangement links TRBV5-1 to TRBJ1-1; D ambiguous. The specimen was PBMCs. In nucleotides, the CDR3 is TGCGCCAGCAGCTTGACAGTGAACACTGAAGCTTTCTTT. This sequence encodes CASSLTVNTEAFF.